These 6 T cell receptor beta chains came from one sample sequenced in a study of OX40 agonist ivuxolimab in advanced cancers. Clones were sequenced by immunoSEQ multiplex PCR, and TCRdb holds only the in-frame ones, with some missing. The top ten hold 0.25% to 0.35% of the sample, which has tens of thousands of clones, approximately 91% seen once. Specimen: CD4+ or CD8+ T cells sorted from blood, collected in a trial of the OX40 agonist ivuxolimab. The receptors here all came from an adult with an advanced solid tumor such as melanoma, head and neck, liver or kidney cancer.

The rearrangement uses TRBV4-3 and TRBJ1-5; a possible D gene is TRBD1 (6 bases). From germline, CDR1 is LGHNA and CDR2 YSLEER. This CDR3 comprises 19 residues. The CDR3 DNA sequence: TGCGCTCACAAAAGGGCGGGACACTGGACCGGTTTGGGCAATCAGCCCCAGCATTTT. It codes for CAHKRAGHWTGLGNQPQHF.

The chain links TRBV5-4 to TRBJ2-5, with D uncertain. Trimming removed 1 base from V and 3 bases from J, with 7 bases in between. In germline, CDR1 is SGHNT, CDR2 YYREEE (reference sequence). The CDR3 is 13 residues long. Here the CDR3 DNA reads TGTGCCAGCAGCTTGTATGGGGAAGAGACCCAGTACTTC. Amino acids: CASSLYGEETQYF.

The V gene is TRBV6-6, the J gene TRBJ2-1, with D unresolved. The ends were cut back, 10 bases at V and 4 bases at J, with 14 bases in the middle. This CDR3 contains 13 residues. The germline V gene has CDR1 MNHNY and CDR2 SVGAGI (reference sequence). The CDR3 nucleotides read TGTGCCACCACCCCAACAGTTTACAATGAGCAGTTCTTC. Its translation: CATTPTVYNEQFF.

The chain links TRBV19 to TRBJ2-2, with 10 bases that match TRBD1. The CDR3 contains 14 residues. Germline values: CDR1 LNHDA, CDR2 SQIVND (reference sequence). The V segment lost 6 bases and the J segment 6 bases; nucleotides outside the gene matches: 4. The CDR3 loop is CASRGQGRAGELFF. CDR3 bases: TGTGCCAGTAGGGGACAGGGGAGAGCCGGGGAGCTGTTTTTT.

The chain combines TRBV9 with TRBJ2-5, with TRBD2 identical over 10 bases. The ends lost 3 bases at V and 2 bases at J; junction bases unmatched: 4. This CDR3 is built from 15 residues. Per germline, CDR1 SGDLS and CDR2 YYNGEE. This CDR3 is CASSGEGLAQETQYF. CDR3 nucleotide sequence: TGTGCCAGCAGCGGAGAGGGACTAGCGCAAGAGACCCAGTACTTC.

The chain links TRBV6-1 to TRBJ2-1; D is possibly TRBD2 (6 bases). Per germline, CDR1 MNHNS and CDR2 SASEGT. Trimming left V 8 bases short and J 6 bases short, with 20 bases between. The CDR3 length is 15 residues. The CDR3 DNA follows: TGTGCCAGCTCCACTCAGGGCCCCGGGGGCAATGAGCAGTTCTTC. Translating gives CASSTQGPGGNEQFF.